Below, one TCR beta chain is given with its context. Its antigen is currently unknown. V shed 6 bases and J shed 4 bases, with 3 bases lying between them. Germline V lookup: CDR1 MNHEY, CDR2 SVGAGI. The CDR3 sequence is 11 residues long. Donors had nominal health at sampling but likely had unrecorded immune exposures. The data derive from a study of cytomegalovirus exposure and HLA in healthy donors. The study, taken as a whole, reports: Follow-up analysis later connected one missense variant in DCLRE1C with trimming of TCR beta V- and J-genes.

The study ran its PCR with 60 Vbeta and 13 Jbeta primers. Sequencing was performed with immunoSEQ multiplex PCR; in TCRdb, only in-frame clones are kept and a portion is missing. Of 150,000 to 200,000 clones listed, 75% to 90% are singletons. V and J are TRBV6-5 and TRBJ2-2; D gene uncertain. The sequenced material came from PBMCs. This TCR was sampled from a human donor in good health. CDR3 DNA: TGTGCCAGCAGCTTCACCGGGGAGCTGTTTTTT. It encodes CASSFTGELFF.